This T cell receptor (beta chain) stems from a study of T cells after yellow fever vaccination. Study-wide findings and caveats: Post-booster reappearance was seen for most primary-vaccination clones (about 96% CD4, around 90% CD8).

V was shortened by 3 bases and J by 0 bases, with 12 bases between the two germline ends. The CDR3 totals 15 residues. Germline V gene data show CDR1 as DFQATT and CDR2 as SNEGSKA (reference sequence). TCRdb reprocessed the 5' RACE reads via MiXCR and lists one record per CDR3 protein. The data show roughly 250,000 distinct CDR3 sequences, with 10% to 15% seen just once and roughly 0.5% held by the top ten. The sample holds a few counts of this clonotype. The antigen remains unidentified. The chain combines TRBV20-1 with TRBJ2-1; D is unclear. The origin of this receptor is a man younger than 40 who received the YFV17D yellow fever vaccine. The source was CD4+ T cells sorted from PBMCs, collected 45 days after the yellow fever booster vaccination. The CDR3 nucleotides read TGCAGTGCTAGCCCTGCTGGAATCTCCTACAATGAGCAGTTCTTC. Translating it yields CSASPAGISYNEQFF.